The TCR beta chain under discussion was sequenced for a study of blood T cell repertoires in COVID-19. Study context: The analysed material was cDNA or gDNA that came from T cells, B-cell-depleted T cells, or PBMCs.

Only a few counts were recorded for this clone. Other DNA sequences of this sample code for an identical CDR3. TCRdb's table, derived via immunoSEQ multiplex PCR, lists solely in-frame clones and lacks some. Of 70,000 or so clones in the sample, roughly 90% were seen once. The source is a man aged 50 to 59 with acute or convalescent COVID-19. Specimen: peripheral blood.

CDR3 sequence (DNA): TGTGCCAGCTCACCGAGAGAACAAGAGACCCAGTACTTC. It codes for CASSPREQETQYF. The chain couples TRBV18 to TRBJ2-5, with no clear D. The CDR3 sequence is 13 residues long. Per germline, CDR1 KGHSH and CDR2 LQKENI. The V end lost 3 bases, the J end lost 2 bases, and 7 bases lay between the germline ends. Full variable domain (missing parts from reference TRBV18 and TRBJ2-5): NAGVMQNPRHLVRRRGQEARLRCSPMKGHSHVYWYRQLPEEGLKFMVYLQKENIIDESGMPKERFSAEFPKEGPSILRIQQVVRGDSAAYFCASSPREQETQYFGPGTRLLVL.